Here is one TCR beta chain with its context. Its antigen is not known. The sample is drawn from a study of long-term antiretroviral therapy in people with HIV. Investigators performed immunoSEQ version v3.0 at survey level. Here immunoSEQ multiplex PCR was the method, and the copy in TCRdb shows in-frame clones only, minus some. Altogether some 21,000 clones are present, around 84% being singletons, with the ten largest covering approximately 5%. The CDR3 contains 16 residues. Germline CDR1 and CDR2: SGHAT and FQNNGV. The trim removed 5 bases at V and 3 bases at J, leaving 10 bases unmatched. Notes on the study in general: Although diversity increased after ART, it remained lower than in transplant donor controls. Comparison with controls showed narrower CDR3 length ranges in HIV repertoires.

Every specimen held between roughly 0.85-11 million cryopreserved PBMC. These were thawed and washed before DNA extraction. The sequencing used unsorted PBMCs, collected 0.2 years after starting antiretroviral therapy. The chain carries TRBV11-2 and TRBJ2-7; 10 bases match TRBD1. The origin of this receptor is a woman younger than 45 with HIV. The CDR3 bases are TGTGCCAGCAGCATAGGGGACAGGGGAAGTCACTACGAGCAGTACTTC. Translation gives CASSIGDRGSHYEQYF.